Sequencing of this T cell receptor (beta chain) was carried out in a study of radiotherapy plus CTLA-4 blockade in lung cancer. The method was immunoSEQ multiplex PCR; TCRdb's version includes in-frame clones alone and lacks a portion of them. Of about 40,000 clones listed, 60% to 80% are singletons. Germline CDR1 and CDR2: LNHDA and SQIVND (reference sequence). V was shortened by 3 bases and J by 0 bases, with 17 bases between the two germline ends. CDR3 length equals 17 residues. The specimen was peripheral blood, collected from a patient treated with radiotherapy plus ipilimumab. The receptor's source is a human donor with non-small cell lung cancer that progressed on radiotherapy plus ipilimumab. The chain has TRBV19 and TRBJ2-5, with a weak D call TRBD1 (6 bases). CDR3 residues: CASSINPAGVDQETQYF. The CDR3 coding sequence is TGTGCCAGTAGTATTAACCCGGCAGGGGTTGACCAAGAGACCCAGTACTTC.